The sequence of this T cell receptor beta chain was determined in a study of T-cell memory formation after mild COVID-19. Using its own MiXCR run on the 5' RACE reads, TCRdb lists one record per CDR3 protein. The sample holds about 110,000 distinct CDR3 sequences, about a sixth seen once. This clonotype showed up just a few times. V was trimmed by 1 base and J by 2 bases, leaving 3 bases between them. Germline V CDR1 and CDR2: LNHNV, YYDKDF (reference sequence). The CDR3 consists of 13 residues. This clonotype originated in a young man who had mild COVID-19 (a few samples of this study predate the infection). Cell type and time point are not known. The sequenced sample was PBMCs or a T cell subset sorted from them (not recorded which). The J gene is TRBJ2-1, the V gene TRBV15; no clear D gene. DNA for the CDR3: TGTGCCACCAGCAGAGCTGCCTACAATGAGCAGTTCTTC. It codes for CATSRAAYNEQFF.